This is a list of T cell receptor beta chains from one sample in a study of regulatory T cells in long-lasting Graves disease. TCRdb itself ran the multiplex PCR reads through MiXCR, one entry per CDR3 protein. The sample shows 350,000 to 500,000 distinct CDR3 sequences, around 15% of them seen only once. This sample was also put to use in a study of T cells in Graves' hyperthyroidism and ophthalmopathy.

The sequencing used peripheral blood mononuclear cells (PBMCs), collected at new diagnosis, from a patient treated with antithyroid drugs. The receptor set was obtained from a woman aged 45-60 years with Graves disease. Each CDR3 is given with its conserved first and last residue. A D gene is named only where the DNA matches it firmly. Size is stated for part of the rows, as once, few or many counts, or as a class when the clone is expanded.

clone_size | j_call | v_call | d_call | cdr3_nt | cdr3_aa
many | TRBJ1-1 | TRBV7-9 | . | TGTGCCAGCAGCCTAAGGTCAGGGGACACTGAAGCTTTCTTT | CASSLRSGDTEAFF
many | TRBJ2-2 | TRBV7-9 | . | TGTGCCAGCACCTTGAGTGGGGAGCTGTTTTTT | CASTLSGELFF
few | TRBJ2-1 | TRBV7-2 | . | TGTGCCAGCAGCGCCCGGGACCCGCAAAATGAGCAGTTCTTC | CASSARDPQNEQFF
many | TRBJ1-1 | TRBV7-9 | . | TGTGCCAGCAGCCCCTGGTCTTCGGGGAGCACTGAAGCTTTCTTT | CASSPWSSGSTEAFF
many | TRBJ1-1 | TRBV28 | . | TGTGCCAGCAGTGCGACCTCAGGACTGATTGAAGCTTTCTTT | CASSATSGLIEAFF
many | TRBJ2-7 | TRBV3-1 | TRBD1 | TGTGCCAGCAGCCAACGCGGGACAGGGACACACGAGCAGTACTTC | CASSQRGTGTHEQYF
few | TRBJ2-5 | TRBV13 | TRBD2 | TGTGCCAGCAGCTTATGGCAACTAGCGGGAGGGCCCCCGGAGTACTTC | CASSLWQLAGGPPEYF
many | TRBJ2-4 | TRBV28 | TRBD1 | TGTGCCAGCAGCCCTCCGGGACAGGGTACGGCTAACCACATTCAGTACTTC | CASSPPGQGTANHIQYF
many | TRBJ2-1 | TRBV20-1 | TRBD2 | TGCAGTGCCTCCTGCGGACTAGCGGGATGTGAGCAGTTCTTC | CSASCGLAGCEQFF
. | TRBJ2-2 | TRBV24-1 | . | TGTGCCACCAGTGATTTTGGGGGGGCGGACACCGGGGAGCTGTTTTTT | CATSDFGGADTGELFF
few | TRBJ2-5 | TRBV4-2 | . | TGTGCCAGCAGCCAAGAAGGGATCGTTGAGCAGACCCAGTACTTC | CASSQEGIVEQTQYF
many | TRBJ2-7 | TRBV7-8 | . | TGTGCCAGCAGCTTAGAATTGGGCGGAGACTACGAGCAGTACTTC | CASSLELGGDYEQYF
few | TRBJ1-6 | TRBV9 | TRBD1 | TGTGCCAGCAGCGCCTCGGGACAGCTAAATTCACCCCTCCACTTT | CASSASGQLNSPLHF
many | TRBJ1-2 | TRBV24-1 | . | TGTGCCACCAGTGATTCTAAAGGGGGTAACTATGGCTACACCTTC | CATSDSKGGNYGYTF
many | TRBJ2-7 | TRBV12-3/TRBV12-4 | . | TGTGCCAGCAGTTCCATCTATGACAGGAATTTCTACGAGCAGTACTTC | CASSSIYDRNFYEQYF
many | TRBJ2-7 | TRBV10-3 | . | TGTGCCATCAGTGGCAGGGGCCACGAGCAGTACTTC | CAISGRGHEQYF
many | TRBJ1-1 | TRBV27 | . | TGTGCCAGCAGTGCCCGGGCAGGGAGGATGAACACTGAAGCTTTCTTT | CASSARAGRMNTEAFF
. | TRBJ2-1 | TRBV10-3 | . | TGTGCCACCCTACGTGGCAATGAGCAGTTCTTC | CATLRGNEQFF
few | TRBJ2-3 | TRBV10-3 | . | TGTGCCATCAGTGAGCATCCGGGACAATCCGAAACTAGCACAGATACGCAGTATTTT | CAISEHPGQSETSTDTQYF
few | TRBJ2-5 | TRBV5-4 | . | TGTGCCAGCAGCTCAGGACCGGTTCAAGAGACCCAGTACTTC | CASSSGPVQETQYF
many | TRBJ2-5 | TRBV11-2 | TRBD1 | TGTGCCAGCAGCTTAGATCTAACTGGGACAGAAGAGACCCAGTACTTC | CASSLDLTGTEETQYF
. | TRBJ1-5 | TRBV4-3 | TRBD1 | TGCGCCAGCAGCCACGACAGGGCGGACAATCAGCCCCAGCATTTT | CASSHDRADNQPQHF
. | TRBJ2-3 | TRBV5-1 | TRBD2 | TGCGCCAGCAGCATCCGCGGGGGTTTCACAGATACGCAGTATTTT | CASSIRGGFTDTQYF
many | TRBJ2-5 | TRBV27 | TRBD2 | TGTGCCAGCAGTCCCTTAGCGGGGCGGGAGACCCAGTACTTC | CASSPLAGRETQYF
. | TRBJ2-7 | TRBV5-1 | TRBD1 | TGCGCCAGCAGCTTGGAGGCCCGGGACAGGGCTTACTACGAGCAGTACTTC | CASSLEARDRAYYEQYF
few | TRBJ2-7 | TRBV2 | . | TGTGCCAGCAGTGAAGGTGTTGCTCCGTACTACGAGCAGTACTTC | CASSEGVAPYYEQYF
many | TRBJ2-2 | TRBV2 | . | TGTGCCAGCAGTGAAGCCCTAGCCGGGGAGCTGTTTTTT | CASSEALAGELFF
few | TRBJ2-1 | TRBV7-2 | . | TGTGCCAGCAGCTTAGCCAGCACGGTCGGGGGTCCCTACAATGAGCAGTTCTTC | CASSLASTVGGPYNEQFF
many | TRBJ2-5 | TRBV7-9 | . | TGTGCCAGCAGCCCGAGGGTCCTGGGGGGAGAGACCCAGTACTTC | CASSPRVLGGETQYF
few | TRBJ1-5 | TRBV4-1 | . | TGCGCCAGCAGCCCCCGGGAGGGGCGTCAGCCCCAGCATTTT | CASSPREGRQPQHF
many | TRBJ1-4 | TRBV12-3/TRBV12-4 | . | TGTGCCAGCAGCCGCGACAGCGCGAATGAAAAACTGTTTTTT | CASSRDSANEKLFF
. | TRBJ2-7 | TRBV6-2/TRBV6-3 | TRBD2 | TGTGCCAGCAGATCCGGGACTAGCGACTCCTACGAGCAGTACTTC | CASRSGTSDSYEQYF